A single sample gave rise to the 25 T cell receptor beta chains below, sequenced in a study of T cells in Graves' hyperthyroidism and ophthalmopathy. The source material, RNA transcripts, was used to amplify TCR beta CDR3 regions. The HTBI primer set was used in a first-round RT-PCR of the TCR CDR3. TCRdb processed the multiplex PCR reads anew with MiXCR; each CDR3 protein has one entry. The sample shows 450,000 to 550,000 distinct CDR3 sequences, around 24% of them seen only once. Specimen: blood. The receptors here all came from a woman aged 30 to 39 with Graves' ophthalmopathy.

The sample holds many counts of this clonotype. This chain links TRBV27 with TRBJ1-2, with a tentative D call TRBD1 (6 bases). Trimming pared 5 bases from V and 5 bases from J, leaving 12 bases between. CDR3 length: 13 amino acids. Germline CDR1 MNHEY, CDR2 SMNVEV (reference sequence). The CDR3: CASSPWTAYGYTF. The CDR3 DNA sequence: TGTGCCAGCAGTCCCTGGACAGCGTATGGCTACACCTTC.

This clonotype was picked up a small number of times. The chain links TRBV19 to TRBJ1-1, with 7 bases that match TRBD1. With 10 bases clipped from V and 4 bases from J, the junction kept 18 bases outside the gene matches. Germline V gives CDR1 LNHDA, CDR2 SQIVND (reference sequence). The CDR3 totals 16 residues. CDR3 loop: CAISQTGRYVTTEAFF. CDR3 coding DNA: TGTGCCATTTCTCAGACAGGGCGTTATGTCACCACTGAAGCTTTCTTT.

J is TRBJ2-7 and V is TRBV6-5; D is perhaps TRBD1 (6 bases). The germline gives CDR1 MNHEY, CDR2 SVGAGI. The CDR3 spans 10 residues. Deletions cut 7 bases from V and 13 bases from J, with 14 bases between. CDR3 amino acids: CASKKQGLYF. The CDR3 bases are TGTGCCAGCAAGAAACAGGGTCTCTACTTC.

This clonotype was recorded at least ten times. The rearrangement uses TRBV5-1 and TRBJ2-2, with 8 bases matching TRBD1. Trimming took 6 bases from V and 2 from J; bases not matched to a gene: 6. CDR3 length: 15 amino acids. Germline CDR1 is SGHRS and CDR2 is YFSETQ. CDR3 sequence: CASKDQGANTGELFF. Here the CDR3 DNA reads TGCGCCAGCAAGGACCAGGGGGCAAACACCGGGGAGCTGTTTTTT. The variable domain in full, completed from reference TRBV5-1 and TRBJ2-2, reads KAGVTQTPRYLIKTRGQQVTLSCSPISGHRSVSWYQQTPGQGLQFLFEYFSETQRNKGNFPGRFSGRQFSNSRSEMNVSTLELGDSALYLCASKDQGANTGELFFGEGSRLTVL.

This clonotype was counted ten times or more. The chain uses TRBV7-8 and TRBJ1-1, with 8 bases that match TRBD1. Germline CDR1 and CDR2: SGHVS and FQNEAQ. The J segment lost 5 bases and the V segment lost 5 bases, leaving 7 bases of the junction unmatched. CDR3 length: 14 residues. CDR3 nucleotide sequence: TGTGCCAGCAGCCGAACAGGGGGTAGTACTGAAGCTTTCTTT. This codes for CASSRTGGSTEAFF. Full variable domain (outside the CDR3, taken from reference TRBV7-8 and TRBJ1-1): GAGVSQSPRYKVAKRGQDVALRCDPISGHVSLFWYQQALGQGPEFLTYFQNEAQLDKSGLPSDRFFAERPEGSVSTLKIQRTQQEDSAVYLCASSRTGGSTEAFFGQGTRLTVV.

This clonotype has ten or more counts. The rearrangement links TRBV28 to TRBJ1-1; TRBD1 matches at 8 bases. Trimming took 4 bases from V and 5 from J; bases not matched to a gene: 6. The CDR3 runs 14 residues. Germline V gene lookup returns CDR1 MDHEN and CDR2 SYDVKM. For the CDR3, the DNA is TGTGCCAGCAGTTCCGGACAGGGAGAAACTGAAGCTTTCTTT. Amino acids: CASSSGQGETEAFF. Full variable domain (remainder filled in from reference TRBV28 and TRBJ1-1): DVKVTQSSRYLVKRTGEKVFLECVQDMDHENMFWYRQDPGLGLRLIYFSYDVKMKEKGDIPEGYSVSREKKERFSLILESASTNQTSMYLCASSSGQGETEAFFGQGTRLTVV.

The chain is built from TRBV12-3 or TRBV12-4 and TRBJ1-5; TRBD1 might be the D (5 bases). The CDR3 extends over 15 amino acids. V lost 3 bases and J lost 3, with 12 bases in between. The CDR3 spells CASSFADSPNQPQHF. DNA for the CDR3: TGTGCCAGCAGTTTCGCAGACAGCCCCAATCAGCCCCAGCATTTT.

This clonotype was observed at least ten times. The V call is TRBV7-2, the J call TRBJ1-2; D is perhaps TRBD1 (5 bases). The CDR3 sequence is 13 residues long. Germline V gene lookup returns CDR1 SGHTA and CDR2 FQGNSA. V was cut by 1 base and J by 10 bases, with 13 bases left in between. The CDR3 loop is CASSLEGAGAYTF. The CDR3 DNA reads TGTGCCAGCAGCTTAGAAGGAGCCGGGGCCTACACCTTC. The variable domain in full, completed from reference TRBV7-2 and TRBJ1-2, reads GAGVSQSPSNKVTEKGKDVELRCDPISGHTALYWYRQSLGQGLEFLIYFQGNSAPDKSGLPSDRFSAERTGGSVSTLTIQRTQQEDSAVYLCASSLEGAGAYTFGSGTRLTVV.

The chain has TRBV5-1 and TRBJ2-7; D possibly corresponds to TRBD2 (7 bases). Trimming left V 4 bases short and J 2 bases short, with 19 bases between. CDR1 is SGHRS, CDR2 YFSETQ, per germline. The CDR3 extends over 16 amino acids. CDR3: CASSREARGTPYEQYF. CDR3 sequence (DNA): TGCGCCAGCAGCCGGGAGGCCAGGGGCACCCCCTACGAGCAGTACTTC.

This clonotype has a count of ten or more. V and J are TRBV12-3 or TRBV12-4 and TRBJ2-4; D not resolved. The CDR3 sequence is 14 residues long. The germline V and J ends were trimmed by 3 bases and 7 bases, with 13 bases remaining between them. The CDR3: CASSFGLPDNIQYF. The CDR3 DNA is TGTGCCAGCAGTTTTGGCCTGCCCGACAACATTCAGTACTTC.

This clonotype has more than one count but fewer than ten. The rearrangement uses TRBV20-1 and TRBJ2-2, with 8 bases aligning to TRBD1. Per the germline V gene, CDR1 is DFQATT and CDR2 is SNEGSKA (reference sequence). V lost 6 bases to trimming and J lost 5 bases; unmatched junction nucleotides: 5. The CDR3 loop spans 13 amino acids. The CDR3 nucleotides read TGCAGTGCACGGACAGGGTGGACCGGGGAGCTGTTTTTT. It is translated as CSARTGWTGELFF.

The table lists this clonotype with many counts. Here the CDR3 DNA reads TGCGCCAGCAGTATTCAGGGTTCTCTCGAAGCTTTCTTT. It yields the protein CASSIQGSLEAFF. The J gene is TRBJ1-1, the V gene TRBV10-2; D may be TRBD1 (5 bases). This CDR3 is built from 13 residues. The V gene lost 5 bases and the J gene lost 8 bases, with 15 bases spanning the gap. Germline lookup yields CDR1 WSHSY and CDR2 SAAADI.

Ten or more counts support this clonotype. The V call is TRBV29-1, the J call TRBJ2-7; D may be TRBD2 (6 bases). Germline CDR1 SQVTM, CDR2 ANQGSEA. The CDR3 contains 15 residues. Trimming removed 1 base from V and 1 base from J, with 14 bases in between. The CDR3 loop reads CSVEVEGLESYEQYF. For the CDR3, the DNA is TGCAGCGTTGAAGTCGAGGGACTGGAATCCTACGAGCAGTACTTC.

The chain employs TRBV29-1 and TRBJ2-7, with 8 positions matching TRBD2. Germline CDR1 SQVTM, CDR2 ANQGSEA. The ends lost 8 bases at V and 6 bases at J; junction bases unmatched: 9. The CDR3 consists of 12 residues. CDR3 sequence: CSYGTAGGEQYF. CDR3 bases: TGCAGCTACGGGACGGCGGGGGGCGAGCAGTACTTC.

This clonotype was counted ten times or more. This sequence joins TRBV15 and TRBJ1-5; D is unresolved. The CDR3 totals 16 residues. V was trimmed by 1 base and J by 0 bases, leaving 10 bases between them. Germline values: CDR1 LNHNV, CDR2 YYDKDF (reference sequence). The CDR3 reads CATSRGPGNSNQPQHF. The DNA for the CDR3 is TGTGCCACCAGCAGAGGTCCCGGGAATAGCAATCAGCCCCAGCATTTT.

This clonotype was observed at least ten times. The V and J genes are TRBV6-5 and TRBJ1-1; unclear D gene. CDR3 length: 13 residues. V shed 2 bases and J shed 4 bases, with 8 bases lying between them. Germline V CDR1 and CDR2: MNHEY, SVGAGI. CDR3 nucleotides: TGTGCCAGCAGTTACGGGCAGATCACTGAAGCTTTCTTT. Protein: CASSYGQITEAFF.

This clonotype was detected ten times or more. This chain links TRBV12-3 or TRBV12-4 with TRBJ1-5; unclear D gene. V was trimmed by 7 bases and J by 4 bases, leaving 11 bases between them. This CDR3 contains 13 residues. In DNA form, the CDR3 reads TGTGCCAGCACCCCGTCCCCGAATCAGCCCCAGCATTTT. The encoded protein is CASTPSPNQPQHF.

The gene calls are TRBV29-1 and TRBJ2-2; D ambiguous. V was shortened by 3 bases and J by 2 bases, with 10 bases between the two germline ends. This CDR3 contains 14 residues. Germline CDR1 reads SQVTM; CDR2 reads ANQGSEA. CDR3 residues: CSVESWQNTGELFF. CDR3 DNA: TGCAGCGTTGAGTCGTGGCAAAACACCGGGGAGCTGTTTTTT.

This clonotype was detected a few times. The V gene is TRBV11-3, the J gene TRBJ2-7; D not certain. Germline V gene sequence: CDR1 SGHNT, CDR2 YENEEA. With 1 base removed from V and 0 bases from J, the gap between germline ends came to 10 bases. This CDR3 has 15 residues. The CDR3 reads CASSLGWAPSYEQYF. DNA of the CDR3: TGTGCCAGCAGCTTAGGCTGGGCTCCCTCCTACGAGCAGTACTTC.

In this sample, this clonotype turned up many times. The V and J genes are TRBV6-1 and TRBJ1-1; 8 bases fit TRBD1. The CDR3 covers 13 residues. From germline, CDR1 is MNHNS and CDR2 SASEGT. Trimming cost V 6 bases and J 7 bases; bases outside gene matches: 7. The CDR3 spells CASSRDRKGEAFF. As DNA, the CDR3 is TGTGCCAGCAGCCGGGACAGGAAGGGTGAAGCTTTCTTT.

This clonotype has ten or more counts. The chain carries TRBV7-8 and TRBJ1-5; TRBD1 is a possible D gene (5 bases). This CDR3 has 14 amino acids. Germline V gene sequence: CDR1 SGHVS, CDR2 FQNEAQ. Trimming removed 5 bases at V and 5 bases at J, with 13 bases between. The CDR3 sequence: CASSVDSLYQPQHF. Here the CDR3 DNA reads TGTGCCAGCAGCGTCGACAGCCTTTATCAGCCCCAGCATTTT.

The V and J genes are TRBV7-2 and TRBJ1-5; a possible D gene is TRBD1 (5 bases). CDR3 size: 14 residues. Trimming cost V 5 bases and J 3 bases, with 11 bases left between them. The germline gives CDR1 SGHTA, CDR2 FQGNSA. CDR3 protein: CASSHDSTNQPQHF. The CDR3 region has the DNA TGTGCCAGCAGCCACGACAGTACCAATCAGCCCCAGCATTTT.

Many counts were recorded for this clonotype. This rearrangement joins TRBV29-1 to TRBJ1-1; D is ambiguous. The CDR3 has 11 residues. Trimming shortened V by 3 bases and J by 6 bases, and 8 bases separated the two germline ends. CDR1 and CDR2 (germline): SQVTM, ANQGSEA. DNA of the CDR3: TGCAGCGTTGAGGTAGAGGCTGAAGCTTTCTTT. Protein sequence: CSVEVEAEAFF.

This clonotype was detected ten times or more. The gene calls are TRBV11-2 and TRBJ2-3; 12 positions match TRBD2. After removal of 3 bases from V and 0 bases from J, the junction contained 7 bases not matched to a gene. The CDR3 totals 18 residues. The germline V gene has CDR1 SGHAT and CDR2 FQNNGV. DNA for the CDR3: TGTGCCAGCAGCTTCATTACTAGCGGGGGGTTTAGCACAGATACGCAGTATTTT. Translating it yields CASSFITSGGFSTDTQYF.

Comments on this clonotype: Given a much more abundant clone one base away, this may be a read error. The rearrangement links TRBV14 to TRBJ1-5, with D unclear. Germline assignment: CDR1 SGHDN and CDR2 FVKESK. V was clipped by 4 bases and J by 2 bases, with 15 bases between them. The CDR3 is 16 amino acids. CDR3 sequence: CASSPPFVPCNQPQHF. In DNA form, the CDR3 reads TGTGCCAGCAGCCCACCCTTCGTTCCTTGCAATCAGCCCCAGCATTTT.